Listed below are T cell receptor beta chains from one sample, sequenced in a study of PD-L1 blockade in urothelial cancer. Using immunoSEQ multiplex PCR, the repertoire was profiled, and TCRdb retains in-frame clones only, with some absent. The top ten hold 2% to 2.5% of the sample, which has approximately 110,000 clones, approximately 86% seen once. Source: PBMCs, taken around atezolizumab (anti-PD-L1) treatment. These receptors were obtained from a man between 50 and 59 years old with urothelial cancer. Each CDR3 is given with its conserved first and last residue. A D gene is named only where the DNA matches it firmly. Some rows mark clone size as missing; the rest say once, few, many or name a class of expanded clone.

J gene: TRBJ1-4
clone size: .
V gene: TRBV5-1
D gene: .
CDR3 protein: CASSPHTGFSNEKLFF
CDR3 DNA: TGCGCCAGCAGCCCTCATACAGGGTTTTCTAATGAAAAACTGTTTTTT

J gene: TRBJ2-7
clone size: .
V gene: TRBV29-1
D gene: TRBD2
CDR3 protein: CSVATSGRSYEQYF
CDR3 DNA: TGCAGCGTAGCCACTAGCGGGAGATCGTACGAGCAGTACTTC

J gene: TRBJ1-2
clone size: .
V gene: TRBV2
D gene: .
CDR3 protein: CASTGQPNYGYTF
CDR3 DNA: TGTGCCAGCACCGGACAGCCTAACTATGGCTACACCTTC

J gene: TRBJ1-1
clone size: .
V gene: TRBV28
D gene: .
CDR3 protein: CASSERWHGAFF
CDR3 DNA: TGTGCCAGCAGTGAGCGGTGGCACGGAGCTTTCTTT

J gene: TRBJ2-3
clone size: .
V gene: TRBV18
D gene: .
CDR3 protein: CASSQGQPDTQYF
CDR3 DNA: TGTGCCAGCTCGCAAGGACAGCCAGATACGCAGTATTTT

J gene: TRBJ2-1
clone size: .
V gene: TRBV5-6
D gene: TRBD1
CDR3 protein: CASSRVGQGADEQFF
CDR3 DNA: TGTGCCAGCAGCCGTGTAGGACAGGGGGCAGATGAGCAGTTCTTC

J gene: TRBJ2-7
clone size: .
V gene: TRBV21-1
D gene: .
CDR3 protein: CASSSWADRGLYEQYF
CDR3 DNA: TGTGCCAGCAGCTCTTGGGCTGACAGGGGGCTGTACGAGCAGTACTTC

J gene: TRBJ2-2
clone size: .
V gene: TRBV5-4
D gene: .
CDR3 protein: CASSLNLALSTGELFF
CDR3 DNA: TGTGCCAGCAGCTTGAACCTAGCGCTAAGCACCGGGGAGCTGTTTTTT

J gene: TRBJ2-1
clone size: .
V gene: TRBV19
D gene: TRBD2
CDR3 protein: CASSLTSGRQFF
CDR3 DNA: TGTGCCAGTAGTTTGACTAGCGGGAGGCAGTTCTTC

J gene: TRBJ2-7
clone size: .
V gene: TRBV6-5
D gene: TRBD1
CDR3 protein: CASRRYRTGDYEQYF
CDR3 DNA: TGTGCCAGCAGACGATACCGGACAGGGGACTACGAGCAGTACTTC

J gene: TRBJ1-3
clone size: .
V gene: TRBV18
D gene: TRBD1
CDR3 protein: CASSPIERTGGSSGNTIYF
CDR3 DNA: TGTGCCAGCTCACCAATTGAGAGGACAGGGGGATCCTCTGGAAACACCATATATTTT

J gene: TRBJ2-2
clone size: .
V gene: TRBV30
D gene: TRBD2
CDR3 protein: CAWGIAGGRVNTGELFF
CDR3 DNA: TGTGCCTGGGGGATAGCGGGAGGTAGAGTGAACACCGGGGAGCTGTTTTTT

J gene: TRBJ2-7
clone size: .
V gene: TRBV7-9
D gene: TRBD1
CDR3 protein: CASSSGTGTYEQYF
CDR3 DNA: TGTGCCAGCAGTTCCGGGACAGGCACCTACGAGCAGTACTTC

J gene: TRBJ1-2
clone size: once
V gene: TRBV2
D gene: TRBD1
CDR3 protein: CASRGQIYGYTF
CDR3 DNA: TGTGCCAGCAGGGGACAGATCTATGGCTACACCTTC

J gene: TRBJ2-7
clone size: .
V gene: TRBV18
D gene: .
CDR3 protein: CASSPGSVGYEQYF
CDR3 DNA: TGTGCCAGCTCACCAGGGAGTGTCGGCTACGAGCAGTACTTC

J gene: TRBJ2-1
clone size: .
V gene: TRBV28
D gene: .
CDR3 protein: CASSSEMRNEQFF
CDR3 DNA: TGTGCCAGCAGTTCCGAGATGCGCAATGAGCAGTTCTTC

J gene: TRBJ2-1
clone size: .
V gene: TRBV2
D gene: TRBD2
CDR3 protein: CASSTGTSGSSEQFF
CDR3 DNA: TGTGCCAGCAGTACCGGGACTAGCGGGTCTAGTGAGCAGTTCTTC

J gene: TRBJ1-2
clone size: .
V gene: TRBV18
D gene: .
CDR3 protein: CASSPQRDIGGYTF
CDR3 DNA: TGTGCCAGCTCACCCCAAAGGGACATCGGGGGCTACACCTTC

J gene: TRBJ2-2
clone size: once
V gene: TRBV6-1
D gene: TRBD1
CDR3 protein: CASSEQGAAGELFF
CDR3 DNA: TGTGCCAGCAGTGAACAGGGGGCAGCCGGGGAGCTGTTTTTT

J gene: TRBJ2-1
clone size: .
V gene: TRBV2
D gene: TRBD2
CDR3 protein: CASRDGVLAERYNEQFF
CDR3 DNA: TGTGCCAGCAGGGACGGGGTACTAGCGGAGAGATACAATGAGCAGTTCTTC

J gene: TRBJ2-7
clone size: .
V gene: TRBV25-1
D gene: .
CDR3 protein: CASSPDFLSNYEQYF
CDR3 DNA: TGTGCCAGCAGTCCAGACTTCCTTTCCAACTACGAGCAGTACTTC

J gene: TRBJ2-7
clone size: .
V gene: TRBV18
D gene: TRBD2
CDR3 protein: CASSPSGSGLYEQYF
CDR3 DNA: TGTGCCAGCTCACCGAGCGGGAGTGGGTTGTACGAGCAGTACTTC

J gene: TRBJ2-5
clone size: .
V gene: TRBV7-2
D gene: .
CDR3 protein: CASSLEAPTGYQETQYF
CDR3 DNA: TGTGCCAGCAGCTTAGAGGCCCCGACAGGCTACCAAGAGACCCAGTACTTC

J gene: TRBJ2-1
clone size: .
V gene: TRBV7-8
D gene: TRBD2
CDR3 protein: CASSLARRGGGDEQFF
CDR3 DNA: TGTGCCAGCAGCTTAGCGCGTAGGGGCGGGGGGGATGAGCAGTTCTTC

J gene: TRBJ2-7
clone size: few
V gene: TRBV19
D gene: TRBD1
CDR3 protein: CASRPRSGQAYEQYF
CDR3 DNA: TGTGCCAGTAGACCTCGCTCGGGACAGGCTTACGAGCAGTACTTC

J gene: TRBJ2-5
clone size: .
V gene: TRBV9
D gene: TRBD2
CDR3 protein: CASSVPPSGDQETQYF
CDR3 DNA: TGTGCCAGCAGCGTACCGCCTAGCGGGGACCAAGAGACCCAGTACTTC

J gene: TRBJ2-2
clone size: once
V gene: TRBV19
D gene: .
CDR3 protein: CASTTGNRVPGELFF
CDR3 DNA: TGTGCCAGTACCACGGGAAACAGGGTCCCCGGGGAGCTGTTTTTT

J gene: TRBJ1-6
clone size: few
V gene: TRBV19
D gene: .
CDR3 protein: CASSTRLGQSNSPLHF
CDR3 DNA: TGTGCCAGTAGTACCCGGTTGGGCCAGAGTAATTCACCCCTCCACTTT

J gene: TRBJ2-2
clone size: .
V gene: TRBV7-3
D gene: .
CDR3 protein: CASRSYTGELFF
CDR3 DNA: TGTGCCAGCAGATCTTACACCGGGGAGCTGTTTTTT

J gene: TRBJ2-5
clone size: once
V gene: TRBV19
D gene: .
CDR3 protein: CASSIDAGLQETQYF
CDR3 DNA: TGTGCCAGTAGTATAGATGCGGGGCTTCAAGAGACCCAGTACTTC

J gene: TRBJ2-2
clone size: .
V gene: TRBV29-1
D gene: .
CDR3 protein: CSVERLSGFTGELFF
CDR3 DNA: TGCAGCGTTGAAAGGCTGAGCGGGTTCACCGGGGAGCTGTTTTTT

J gene: TRBJ2-6
clone size: .
V gene: TRBV28
D gene: .
CDR3 protein: CAEGQGSGPGANVLTF
CDR3 DNA: TGTGCGGAGGGGCAGGGATCCGGACCTGGGGCCAACGTCCTGACTTTC

J gene: TRBJ1-2
clone size: .
V gene: TRBV27
D gene: .
CDR3 protein: CASKLGGGGTPNYGYTF
CDR3 DNA: TGTGCCAGCAAATTGGGGGGGGGAGGGACACCTAACTATGGCTACACCTTC